The sequence of this T cell receptor beta chain was determined in a study of blood T cell repertoires in COVID-19. Study information: Acute and convalescent COVID-19 samples came from the United States, Italy and Spain.

Measured with immunoSEQ multiplex PCR; TCRdb has only the in-frame clones, and not every one. The sample yields hundreds of thousands of clones, 86% seen once. Everyone who took part was roughly 18 to 89 years old, and they came from 20 to 25 US areas. This sequence originates from a woman in her forties with acute COVID-19. Input material: PBMCs or T cells enriched from blood (not recorded which).

CDR3 sequence reads: CASKGGRYSYEQYF. CDR3 coding DNA: TGTGCCAGTAAGGGCGGGAGGTACTCCTACGAGCAGTACTTC. This chain uses TRBV7-2 with TRBJ2-7; 8 nucleotides line up with TRBD2. Germline V gives CDR1 SGHTA, CDR2 FQGNSA. CDR3 length: 14 residues. Trimming took 9 bases from V and 0 from J; bases not matched to a gene: 7.